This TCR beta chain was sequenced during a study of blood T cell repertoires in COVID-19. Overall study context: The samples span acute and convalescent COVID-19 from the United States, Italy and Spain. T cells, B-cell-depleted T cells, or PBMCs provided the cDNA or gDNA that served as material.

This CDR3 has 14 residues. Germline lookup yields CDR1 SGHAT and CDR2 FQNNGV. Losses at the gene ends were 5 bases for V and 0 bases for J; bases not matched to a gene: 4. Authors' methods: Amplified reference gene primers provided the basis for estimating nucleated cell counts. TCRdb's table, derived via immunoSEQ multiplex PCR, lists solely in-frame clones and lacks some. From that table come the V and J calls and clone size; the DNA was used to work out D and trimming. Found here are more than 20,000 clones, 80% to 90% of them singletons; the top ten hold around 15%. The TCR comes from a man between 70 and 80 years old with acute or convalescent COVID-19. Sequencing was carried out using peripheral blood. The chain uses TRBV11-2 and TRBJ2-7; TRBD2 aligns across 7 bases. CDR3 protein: CASSLAESSYEQYF. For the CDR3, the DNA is TGTGCCAGCAGCCTAGCGGAGAGCTCCTACGAGCAGTACTTC. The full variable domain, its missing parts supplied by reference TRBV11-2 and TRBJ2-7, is EAGVAQSPRYKIIEKRQSVAFWCNPISGHATLYWYQQILGQGPKLLIQFQNNGVVDDSQLPKDRFSAERLKGVDSTLKIQPAKLEDSAVYLCASSLAESSYEQYFGPGTRLTVT.